These T cell receptor beta chains were read from a single sample in a study of graft-versus-host responses after intestinal transplantation. Profiled with immunoSEQ multiplex PCR; TCRdb holds only in-frame clones, not every one. The sample shows about 97,000 clones, more than 80% of them seen only once. Sequenced here: PBMCs, sampled approximately 470 days after intestinal transplant. The receptors shown here come from a human patient who received an intestinal transplant, so some T cells may come from the graft donor. Each CDR3 is given with its conserved first and last residue. The D gene is left open where the match is weak. The size entry is marked missing in some rows and otherwise reads once, few, many or a size class.

.	TRBJ2-7	TRBV7-8	.	TGTGCCAGCAGCTCTAACTCCGGGACAGCGGGGTTCGAGCAGTACTTC	CASSSNSGTAGFEQYF
TRBD1	TRBJ2-3	TRBV2	.	TGTGCCAGCAGTGTCGGGCAGGGGGTCGGCACAGATACGCAGTATTTT	CASSVGQGVGTDTQYF
TRBD1	TRBJ1-5	TRBV6-5	once	TGTGCCAGCAGAACGACAGGGACTGGCAATCAGCCCCAGCATTTT	CASRTTGTGNQPQHF
.	TRBJ2-5	TRBV19	.	TGTGCCAGTAGTAGGGGGCCACGAGGAGAGACCCAGTACTTC	CASSRGPRGETQYF
.	TRBJ1-6	TRBV4-1	.	TGCGCCAGCAGCCAGGCGTACCCCCCAGGTTTCTATAATTCACCCCTCCACTTT	CASSQAYPPGFYNSPLHF
TRBD1	TRBJ1-2	TRBV19	.	TGTGCCACCAGGGGTCGGACAGGGATAGGATACACCTTC	CATRGRTGIGYTF
.	TRBJ1-1	TRBV29-1	once	TGCAGCGTTGGTCTTCCGGGCTATGAAGCTTTCTTT	CSVGLPGYEAFF
TRBD1	TRBJ2-7	TRBV5-1	.	TGCGCCAGCAGCACGGGACAGGGGTTGGCCTACGAGCAGTACTTC	CASSTGQGLAYEQYF
.	TRBJ1-5	TRBV6-1	.	TGTGCCAGCAATAGAGGGTACGGCAATCAGCCCCAGCATTTT	CASNRGYGNQPQHF
TRBD1	TRBJ2-4	TRBV4-1	.	TGCGCCAGCAGCCAAAACAGGGGCAAAAACATTCAGTACTTC	CASSQNRGKNIQYF
TRBD2	TRBJ2-1	TRBV11-2	.	TGTGCCAGCAGCTTAGATGGGACTAGCGGGTTTTCTAATGAGCAGTTCTTC	CASSLDGTSGFSNEQFF
.	TRBJ1-2	TRBV5-1	.	TGCGCCAGCAGCGGTACAGACTATGGCTACACCTTC	CASSGTDYGYTF
.	TRBJ1-2	TRBV19	.	TGTGCCAGTAATTTCGCTTTGGTGTATGGCTACACCTTC	CASNFALVYGYTF
TRBD2	TRBJ2-5	TRBV5-1	.	TGCGCCAGCAGCCGAACACCCGGGCTAGCGGTACAAGAGACCCAGTACTTC	CASSRTPGLAVQETQYF
TRBD1	TRBJ1-5	TRBV6-5	few	TGTGCCAGCGGGACAGGGGGGGCTCCTAATCAGCCCCAGCATTTT	CASGTGGAPNQPQHF
TRBD1	TRBJ1-1	TRBV2	.	TGTGCCAGCAGTAAACAGGGGGCGGGCGCTGAAGCTTTCTTT	CASSKQGAGAEAFF
TRBD1	TRBJ2-7	TRBV5-6	.	TGTGCCAGCAGCTTGAGGGACAGTTTCTACGAGCAGTACTTC	CASSLRDSFYEQYF
.	TRBJ2-5	TRBV19	.	TGTGCCAGTAGTAGAGGGGGAGCGGCGCTACGGTCGGCGACCCAGTACTTC	CASSRGGAALRSATQYF
.	TRBJ1-6	TRBV10-3	.	TGTGCCATCAGACCCACAGAGGATAATTCACCCCTCCACTTT	CAIRPTEDNSPLHF
TRBD1	TRBJ1-1	TRBV6-1	.	TGTGCCAGCAGTGCGGCCAGGACAGGGGAAACTGAAGCTTTCTTT	CASSAARTGETEAFF
.	TRBJ1-4	TRBV14	few	TGTGCCAGCAGCCAAGTAGGTCCTGAAAAACTGTTTTTT	CASSQVGPEKLFF
TRBD1	TRBJ1-4	TRBV6-5	.	TGTGCCAGCAGTCGACAGGGAGGGGAAAAACTGTTTTTT	CASSRQGGEKLFF
TRBD1	TRBJ1-1	TRBV5-1	once	TGCGCCAGCAGCGGTCAGACAGGGGCTCTCGAAGAAGCTTTCTTT	CASSGQTGALEEAFF
TRBD1	TRBJ2-7	TRBV9	.	TGTGCCAGCAGCGCCGGGACAGGGATCTACGAGCAGTACTTC	CASSAGTGIYEQYF
TRBD1	TRBJ2-7	TRBV10-1	few	TGCGCCAGCAGTGAGTCAGTATGGACAGGGGCACACGAGCAGTACTTC	CASSESVWTGAHEQYF
.	TRBJ2-7	TRBV27	.	TGTGCCAGCAGTTTCGGATCCGCCTACGAGCAGTACTTC	CASSFGSAYEQYF
TRBD1	TRBJ1-1	TRBV11-2	once	TGTGCCAGCAGCCTTGAGGGGGCTTTGAACACTGAAGCTTTCTTT	CASSLEGALNTEAFF
TRBD1	TRBJ1-2	TRBV6-1	.	TGTGCCAGCAGGAAAGGACAGGGGGCGGAGGGCTACACCTTC	CASRKGQGAEGYTF
.	TRBJ1-4	TRBV7-9	.	TGTGCCAGCAGCTTAGCCGGGGGCTCTAATGAAAAACTGTTTTTT	CASSLAGGSNEKLFF
.	TRBJ2-7	TRBV27	.	TGTGCCAGCAGTATATGGGGGGACGAGCAGTACTTC	CASSIWGDEQYF
.	TRBJ2-1	TRBV2	once	TGTGCCAGCAGTGGGGGGGCTGCAGGCAATGAGCAGTTCTTC	CASSGGAAGNEQFF
TRBD2	TRBJ2-1	TRBV5-1	.	TGCGCCAGCAGCTTGGGTGGACTAGCGGGTTACTACAATGAGCAGTTCTTC	CASSLGGLAGYYNEQFF
.	TRBJ1-3	TRBV27	once	TGTGCCAGCAGACAGGCCACCTCTGGAAACACCATATATTTT	CASRQATSGNTIYF
.	TRBJ2-7	TRBV7-6	once	TGTGCCAGCAGCTTAAAGGGGAGGTACGAGCAGTACTTC	CASSLKGRYEQYF
.	TRBJ1-1	TRBV5-4	.	TGTGCCAGCAGCTTGGGGGGGGCCTTGAACACTGAAGCTTTCTTT	CASSLGGALNTEAFF
.	TRBJ1-2	TRBV6-6	once	TGTGCCAGCAGCCTCGACCCTTTCGGCAGTTCTGGCTACACCTTC	CASSLDPFGSSGYTF
.	TRBJ2-6	TRBV7-3	.	TGTGCCAGCAGCCCCACAGTGAGACCCTCTGGGGCCAACGTCCTGACTTTC	CASSPTVRPSGANVLTF
.	TRBJ2-3	TRBV14	once	TGTGCCAGCAGCTCCGTGACCTCGACAGATACGCAGTATTTT	CASSSVTSTDTQYF
TRBD2	TRBJ2-5	TRBV19	.	TGTGCCAGTAGTAGCGGGGGGGGGACCCAGTACTTC	CASSSGGGTQYF
.	TRBJ2-2	TRBV15	.	TGTGCCACCAGCAGGGGTACGGGCTCCGGGGAGCTGTTTTTT	CATSRGTGSGELFF
.	TRBJ2-2	TRBV6-1	.	TGTGCCAGCAGCTGGGGACCGACCGGGGAGCTGTTTTTT	CASSWGPTGELFF
.	TRBJ2-2	TRBV5-1	.	TGCGCCAGCAGCCAAGGACGATGGGAGCTGTTTTTT	CASSQGRWELFF
TRBD2	TRBJ2-2	TRBV2	few	TGTGCCAGCAGGGGACTAGCTGGGGCCGGGGAGCTGTTTTTT	CASRGLAGAGELFF
TRBD1	TRBJ1-6	TRBV5-4	.	TGTGCCAGCAGCTACTTGCAGGGGGTTAATTCACCCCTCCACTTT	CASSYLQGVNSPLHF
.	TRBJ2-7	TRBV2	.	TGTGCCAGCCTCGGCCGGGGGCACTACGAGCAGTACTTC	CASLGRGHYEQYF
.	TRBJ2-2	TRBV29-1	once	TGCAGCGTAGTTCGAGGGACCGGGGAGCTGTTTTTT	CSVVRGTGELFF
.	TRBJ1-1	TRBV19	.	TGTGCCAGTACCATCCGAGGGACGAACACTGAAGCTTTCTTT	CASTIRGTNTEAFF
.	TRBJ2-7	TRBV19	.	TGTGCCAGTAGGGACGGAGCCTACGAGCAGTACTTC	CASRDGAYEQYF
.	TRBJ2-1	TRBV7-9	.	TGTGCCAGCAGCGGGGGATCCTACAATGAGCAGTTCTTC	CASSGGSYNEQFF
.	TRBJ1-2	TRBV5-6	.	TGTGCCAGCAGCTTTTTTTTCTTCGGTGGCTACACCTTC	CASSFFFFGGYTF
.	TRBJ1-4	TRBV7-9	.	TGTGCCAGCAGCTTACCCCCCGGCCTGGATGAACTGTTTTTT	CASSLPPGLDELFF
.	TRBJ2-7	TRBV10-3	.	TGTGCCATCAGTGAATCGGCCCCTAGCTCCTACGAGCAGTACTTC	CAISESAPSSYEQYF
.	TRBJ1-1	TRBV7-2	.	TGTGCCAGCAGCGGACGGGACGGCCGAATGAACACTGAAGCTTTCTTT	CASSGRDGRMNTEAFF
.	TRBJ2-7	TRBV7-9	.	TGTGCCAGCAGCTTTCCCAGTTTGGGGGGTGAGCAGTACTTC	CASSFPSLGGEQYF